The 9 T cell receptor beta chains given below trace back to one sample, sequenced in a study of memory CD4+ T cells and cytomegalovirus serostatus. The repertoire was sequenced with immunoSEQ multiplex PCR; TCRdb's copy has only in-frame clones and lacks some. The data show about 64,000 clones, over 60% seen once. The sort gate was single viable CD3+CD4+CD8-CD45RO+ cells for memory CD4+ T cells. The sequencing input was memory CD4+ T cells from blood. The receptors were sampled from an adult in good health and CMV-seronegative.

In regard to this clone: This specimen includes other DNA sequences encoding the same CDR3. This chain uses TRBV11-3 with TRBJ2-3; D uncertain. V was trimmed by 1 base and J by 4 bases, leaving 6 bases between them. This CDR3 is 13 amino acids long. Germline lookup yields CDR1 SGHNT and CDR2 YENEEA. CDR3 nucleotide sequence: TGTGCCAGCAGCTTAGGACGGGCAGATACGCAGTATTTT. It translates to CASSLGRADTQYF.

The chain's CDR3 is CASRKTRVSPLHF. CDR3 nucleotide sequence: TGTGCCAGCAGAAAAACAAGGGTATCACCCCTCCACTTT. The gene calls are TRBV27 and TRBJ1-6, with D hard to call. Deletions cut 6 bases from V and 10 bases from J, with 13 bases between. From germline, CDR1 is MNHEY and CDR2 SMNVEV (reference sequence). The length of the CDR3 is 13 residues.

In regard to this clone: Without the conserved terminal phenylalanine or tryptophan, this CDR3 likely stems from a read error. This sample includes further DNA sequences coding for the same CDR3. The rearrangement uses TRBV2 and TRBJ1-2; possible D gene TRBD1, 6 bases. CDR3 length equals 14 residues. Germline V gene sequence: CDR1 SNHLY, CDR2 FYNNEI. The CDR3 here is CASGKDRSGYGYTL. The CDR3 DNA reads TGTGCAAGCGGAAAAGACAGGTCGGGGTATGGCTACACCTTG.

The chain joins TRBV5-4 to TRBJ1-4; D is unresolved. CDR3 length: 15 residues. CDR1 and CDR2 (germline): SGHNT, YYREEE (reference sequence). V was shortened by 0 bases and J by 4 bases, with 10 bases between the two germline ends. The CDR3 DNA reads as TGTGCCAGCAGCTTGGGTGGCAGCCTTAATGAAAAACTGTTTTTT. It yields the protein CASSLGGSLNEKLFF. Complete variable domain (other parts from reference TRBV5-4 and TRBJ1-4): ETGVTQSPTHLIKTRGQQVTLRCSSQSGHNTVSWYQQALGQGPQFIFQYYREEENGRGNFPPRFSGLQFPNYSSELNVNALELDDSALYLCASSLGGSLNEKLFFGSGTQLSVL.

The gene calls are TRBV21-1 and TRBJ1-5. TRBV21-1 has pseudogene status. CDR3 length: 13 amino acids. The CDR3 sequence is CASSKEDNQPQHF. CDR3 in DNA: TGTGCCAGCAGCAAAGAGGACAATCAGCCCCAGCATTTT.

This clone has just a few counts. The rearrangement uses TRBV2 and TRBJ1-5; D gene unclear. The CDR3 spans 13 residues. Germline V gives CDR1 SNHLY, CDR2 FYNNEI. The V gene lost 7 bases and the J gene lost 3 bases, with 10 bases spanning the gap. The CDR3 is CASTGTVNQPQHF. CDR3 nucleotide sequence: TGTGCCAGCACCGGAACAGTCAATCAGCCCCAGCATTTT.

The chain uses TRBV11-3 and TRBJ1-2; D remains unclear. This CDR3 is 14 amino acids long. Germline-derived CDR1 and CDR2 are SGHNT and YENEEA. With 0 bases removed from V and 5 bases from J, the gap between germline ends came to 10 bases. CDR3 sequence reads: CASSLDVAGYGYTF. CDR3 DNA sequence: TGTGCCAGCAGCTTAGATGTTGCGGGGTATGGCTACACCTTC.

A remark on this clone: The germline gene is not matched at one end of the junction; a read error may be the cause. The rearrangement joins TRBV5-4 to TRBJ1-3; D call uncertain. This CDR3 has 15 amino acids. Per the germline V gene, CDR1 is SGHNT and CDR2 is YYREEE (reference sequence). The CDR3 sequence: CASSSGPSSANTIYF. The CDR3 DNA is TGTGCCAGCAGCTCCGGACCAAGCTCTGCAAACACCATATATTTT.

The chain recombines TRBV29-1 with TRBJ1-3; D remains unclear. The germline V gene has CDR1 SQVTM and CDR2 ANQGSEA. V lost 4 bases, J lost 3 bases, and 7 bases lay in between. The CDR3 is made up of 12 amino acids. For the CDR3, the DNA is TGCAGCGTTGTAGGTGTTGGAAACACCATATATTTT. Protein sequence: CSVVGVGNTIYF.